This paragraph covers one T cell receptor beta chain sequence. This specimen belongs to a study of T cell changes during pregnancy in multiple sclerosis. V shed 3 bases, J shed 8 bases, and the junction held 11 bases outside the gene matches. Germline values: CDR1 ENHRY, CDR2 SYGVKD. The CDR3 contains 16 residues. TCRdb's table, derived via immunoSEQ multiplex PCR, lists solely in-frame clones and lacks some. The sample lists some 49,000 clones; approximately 90% were seen once. The origin of this receptor is a female donor with multiple sclerosis, enrolled in a pregnancy study. The sample was CD8+ T cells from peripheral blood mononuclear cells, taken in the second trimester of pregnancy. The V gene is TRBV10-3, the J gene TRBJ1-3; 9 bases are a match to TRBD1. The CDR3: CAISDEPGQGRDTIYF. CDR3 coding DNA: TGTGCCATCAGTGACGAACCGGGACAGGGTAGGGACACCATATATTTT.